Below, 13 T cell receptor beta chains from the same sample are listed, as sequenced in a study of OX40 agonist ivuxolimab in advanced cancers. Only in-frame clones appear in the TCRdb table, and some are missing; sequencing was by immunoSEQ multiplex PCR. The profile shows 80,000 or so clones, roughly nine tenths of them singletons. Sequences were derived from CD4+ or CD8+ T cells sorted from blood, sampled in a trial of the OX40 agonist ivuxolimab. The receptors were sampled from an adult with an advanced solid tumor such as melanoma, head and neck, liver or kidney cancer.

V and J are TRBV7-2 and TRBJ2-2; D is ambiguous. The germline V gene has CDR1 SGHTA and CDR2 FQGNSA. The CDR3 sequence is 15 residues long. The V gene lost 2 bases and the J gene lost 4 bases, with 11 bases spanning the gap. The CDR3 coding sequence is TGTGCCAGCAGCTTAAGAAGACCGCCCACCGGGGAGCTGTTTTTT. As protein: CASSLRRPPTGELFF.

This chain connects TRBV7-2 to TRBJ2-7; 7 nucleotides align to TRBD1. Trimming removed 5 bases from V and 0 bases from J; junction bases left unmatched: 10. The CDR3 covers 16 residues. The germline V gene encodes CDR1 SGHTA and CDR2 FQGNSA. DNA of the CDR3: TGTGCCAGCAGCCGTAATGCCGGGACAGTCTCCTACGAGCAGTACTTC. Protein sequence: CASSRNAGTVSYEQYF.

This clone was counted between two and nine times. The rearrangement joins TRBV30 to TRBJ1-5; 7 nucleotides match TRBD1. The germline CDR1 and CDR2 sequences are GTSNPN and SVGIG (reference sequence). Trimming cost V 0 bases and J 4 bases; bases outside gene matches: 0. CDR3 length equals 13 residues. CDR3 sequence: CAWSVQGNQPQHF. Written as DNA, the CDR3 is TGTGCCTGGAGTGTACAGGGGAATCAGCCCCAGCATTTT.

This rearrangement joins TRBV7-8 to TRBJ2-3; 9 bases align to TRBD1. With 7 bases clipped from V and 0 bases from J, the junction kept 14 bases outside the gene matches. CDR3 length: 18 residues. Germline values: CDR1 SGHVS, CDR2 FQNEAQ. The CDR3 coding sequence is TGTGCCAGCACCCTATTGTATTTGACAGGGGGGAGCACAGATACGCAGTATTTT. Protein: CASTLLYLTGGSTDTQYF.

The chain links TRBV9 to TRBJ2-3; D remains ambiguous. V gave up 0 bases and J gave up 14 bases, with 13 bases separating them. The CDR3 runs to 12 residues. In germline, CDR1 is SGDLS, CDR2 YYNGEE. The CDR3 region is CASSVGEAPRYF. CDR3 nucleotides: TGTGCCAGCAGCGTAGGCGAGGCACCTCGGTATTTT.

The chain carries TRBV28 and TRBJ1-4; D is possibly TRBD1 (5 bases). V lost 6 bases and J 4 bases, leaving 12 bases between the germline ends. CDR1 and CDR2 (germline): MDHEN, SYDVKM. CDR3 length: 14 amino acids. CDR3 in DNA: TGTGCCAGCAGCACCGACAGCCTTAATGAAAAACTGTTTTTT. It is translated as CASSTDSLNEKLFF.

The V gene is TRBV5-4, the J gene TRBJ2-1; the match to TRBD2 covers 12 bases. Germline V gene data show CDR1 as SGHNT and CDR2 as YYREEE (reference sequence). With V trimmed by 5 bases and J by 8 bases, 8 bases remained unmatched. There are 15 residues in the CDR3. CDR3 nucleotides: TGTGCCAGCAGTTCCGGGACTAGCGGGTTCCATGAGCAGTTCTTC. It yields the protein CASSSGTSGFHEQFF.

The V gene is TRBV5-4, the J gene TRBJ2-1, with 10 positions matching TRBD2. CDR1 and CDR2 from the germline V gene are SGHNT and YYREEE (reference sequence). The length of the CDR3 is 15 residues. V was clipped by 5 bases and J by 4 bases; unmatched bases: 6. The CDR3 bases are TGTGCCAGCAGGTCGACTAGCGGGTTTTACAATGAGCAGTTCTTC. It is translated as CASRSTSGFYNEQFF.

This rearrangement joins TRBV27 to TRBJ2-3; D not resolved. The CDR3 sequence is 15 residues long. Germline V gene lookup returns CDR1 MNHEY and CDR2 SMNVEV (reference sequence). V lost 3 bases to trimming and J lost 4 bases, with 14 bases between them. The CDR3 DNA reads TGTGCCAGCAGTTTGACACCGGTAAGGCCAGATACGCAGTATTTT. Translated: CASSLTPVRPDTQYF.

This rearrangement joins TRBV11-2 to TRBJ2-2; no clear D. V lost 5 bases and J 4 bases, leaving 11 bases between the germline ends. The CDR3 spans 14 residues. Germline V gene sequence: CDR1 SGHAT, CDR2 FQNNGV. The CDR3 here is CASSRDDRTGELFF. The CDR3 DNA reads as TGTGCCAGCAGCCGAGACGATCGCACCGGGGAGCTGTTTTTT.

V is TRBV10-3 and J is TRBJ2-2; TRBD1 matches at 10 bases. Per the germline V gene, CDR1 is ENHRY and CDR2 is SYGVKD. J gave up 1 base and V 4 bases, and 3 bases lay outside the gene matches. The CDR3 is 16 amino acids. The CDR3 loop is CAISGRDRGNTGELFF. CDR3 in DNA: TGTGCCATCAGTGGTAGGGACAGGGGGAACACCGGGGAGCTGTTTTTT.

This clone was picked up a small number of times. The same CDR3 also results from other DNA sequences found in this sample. V gene TRBV5-1 combines with J gene TRBJ2-5; no reliable D call. Trimming cost V 2 bases and J 1 base, with 0 bases left between them. This CDR3 contains 11 residues. The germline V gene encodes CDR1 SGHRS and CDR2 YFSETQ. The CDR3, as DNA: TGCGCCAGCAGCTTCCAAGAGACCCAGTACTTC. This translates into CASSFQETQYF. Looking up the rest from reference TRBV5-1 and TRBJ2-5 gives the full variable domain: KAGVTQTPRYLIKTRGQQVTLSCSPISGHRSVSWYQQTPGQGLQFLFEYFSETQRNKGNFPGRFSGRQFSNSRSEMNVSTLELGDSALYLCASSFQETQYFGPGTRLLVL.

The chain employs TRBV2 and TRBJ1-4; D is perhaps TRBD1 (5 bases). The CDR3 totals 17 residues. CDR1 and CDR2 (germline): SNHLY, FYNNEI. Trimming stripped 4 bases from V and 5 bases from J, with 20 bases between. The CDR3 region is CASSVPPGTALNEKLFF. DNA for the CDR3: TGTGCCAGCAGTGTACCCCCGGGGACGGCCTTAAATGAAAAACTGTTTTTT.